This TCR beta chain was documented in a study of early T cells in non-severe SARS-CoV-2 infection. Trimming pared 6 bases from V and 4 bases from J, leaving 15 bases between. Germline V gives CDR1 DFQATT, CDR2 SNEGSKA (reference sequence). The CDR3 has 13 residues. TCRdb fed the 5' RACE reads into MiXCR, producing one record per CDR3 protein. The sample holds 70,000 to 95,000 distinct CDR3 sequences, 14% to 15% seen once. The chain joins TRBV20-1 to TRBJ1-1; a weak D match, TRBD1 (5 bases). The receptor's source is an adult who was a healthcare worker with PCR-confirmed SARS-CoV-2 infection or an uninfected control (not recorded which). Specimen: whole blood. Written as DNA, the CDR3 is TGCAGTGCGGAGAAGGGCGGGGGCACTGAAGCTTTCTTT. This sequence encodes CSAEKGGGTEAFF.